This T cell receptor (beta chain) was retrieved from a study of shared clonotypes between healthy human individuals. Study findings and constraints: Clonotypes not shared had lower generation probabilities than those common to all four donors. Naive subsets tended to show greater estimated richness than memory subsets. The study found 4.5% to 5% of naive CD4 clonotypes shared across several donors.

Concerning this clone: Its cognate antigen is unknown.

On sorted subsets, replicate PCRs used roughly 190 ng DNA, or about 30,000 T cell genomes. The assay was immunoSEQ multiplex PCR, and TCRdb's table has in-frame clones only and misses some. The table has around 1.5 million clones, 95% to 99% seen once; the top ten hold about 0.4%. The germline CDR1 and CDR2 sequences are SGHNT and YYREEE (reference sequence). Trimming removed 4 bases at V and 2 bases at J, with 10 bases between. The CDR3 totals 14 residues. The chain joins TRBV5-4 to TRBJ2-1; D unclear. Sequencing used naive CD4+ T cells sorted from blood. Specified subset: CD45RA+ positively selected. The source of this sequence is a man aged 30 to 45 in good health. CDR3 DNA sequence: TGTGCCAGCAGCAAAGCCGTTACCTACAATGAGCAGTTCTTC. It yields the protein CASSKAVTYNEQFF.